The entry below describes one T cell receptor (beta chain). The data originate from a study of T cell responses to AZD1222 COVID-19 vaccine. V was clipped by 4 bases and J by 3 bases, with 9 bases between them. Germline V lookup: CDR1 ENHRY, CDR2 SYGVKD. The CDR3 is made up of 13 amino acids. Sequencing used immunoSEQ multiplex PCR; TCRdb keeps in-frame clones, though not all of them. The sample holds more than 150,000 clones, 90% seen once. J is TRBJ2-5 and V is TRBV10-3; D gene uncertain. Specimen: peripheral blood, collected on day 0 of AZD1222 vaccination. The receptor was derived from an adult in good health. The CDR3 nucleotides read TGTGCCATCAGTGCAGGAACTAAAGAGACCCAGTACTTC. Protein sequence: CAISAGTKETQYF.